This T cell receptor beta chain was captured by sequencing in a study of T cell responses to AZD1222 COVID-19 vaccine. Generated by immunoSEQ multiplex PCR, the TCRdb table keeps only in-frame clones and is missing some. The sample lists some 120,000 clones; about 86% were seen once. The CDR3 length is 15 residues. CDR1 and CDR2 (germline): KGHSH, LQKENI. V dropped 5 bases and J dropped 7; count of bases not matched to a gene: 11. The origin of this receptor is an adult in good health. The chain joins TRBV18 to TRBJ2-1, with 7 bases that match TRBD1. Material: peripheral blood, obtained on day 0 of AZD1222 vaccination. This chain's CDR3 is CASSSGGPRRNEQFF. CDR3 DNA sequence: TGTGCCAGCTCATCAGGGGGACCAAGGAGAAATGAGCAGTTCTTC.